A single sample is the source of the 9 T cell receptor beta chains below, sequenced in a study of T cell responses to AZD1222 COVID-19 vaccine (dated by TCRdb to about 2021). The time point label of this sample denotes: about 28 days (+/-7) after the second vaccine dose. The library came from the immunoSEQ multiplex PCR assay. TCRdb re-hosts the immuneACCESS table, in-frame sequences only. Its copies lack some clones; in the studies checked, an unresolved V gene accounts for under half of them, and the cause for the rest is not known. This sample has about 120,000 clones in its table, and approximately 90% of those were observed once. The top ten constitute roughly 1.5% of the sample. The specimen comprised peripheral blood, sampled 28 days after the second AZD1222 dose. The receptors derive from an adult who received the AZD1222 COVID-19 vaccine.

The genes are TRBV3-1 (or the pseudogene TRBV3-2) and TRBJ2-2; TRBD2 aligns across 11 bases. Trimming at V came to 3 bases and at J to 6 bases, leaving 12 bases not matched to a gene. Germline CDR1 and CDR2: LGHDT and YNNKEL (reference sequence). CDR3 length: 18 residues. CDR3 amino acids: CASSHSPGLAAKSGELFF. The CDR3 bases are TGTGCCAGCAGCCATTCCCCGGGACTAGCGGCCAAATCCGGGGAGCTGTTTTTT.

The chain has TRBV7-6 and TRBJ2-7; 12 bases line up with TRBD2. Germline CDR1 reads SGHVS; CDR2 reads FNYEAQ. The CDR3 is made up of 21 amino acids. J gave up 3 bases and V 5 bases, and 23 bases lay outside the gene matches. The CDR3 reads CASSPITSAETSGSPFYEQYF. CDR3 nucleotides: TGTGCCAGCAGCCCAATTACGTCGGCTGAGACTAGCGGGAGTCCTTTCTACGAGCAGTACTTC.

The V call is TRBV11-3, the J call TRBJ2-1; D gene ambiguous. CDR1 and CDR2 (germline): SGHNT, YENEEA. The CDR3 runs to 15 residues. Trimming removed 6 bases at V and 0 bases at J, with 12 bases between. The CDR3 spells CASSYQQSSYNEQFF. The CDR3, as DNA: TGTGCCAGCAGTTACCAGCAGAGCTCCTACAATGAGCAGTTCTTC.

V is TRBV5-4 and J is TRBJ2-1, with unresolved D. Germline V CDR1 and CDR2: SGHNT, YYREEE (reference sequence). V was trimmed by 4 bases and J by 8 bases, leaving 10 bases between them. The CDR3 loop spans 12 amino acids. The DNA of the CDR3 is TGTGCCAGCAGCACGAGAACGGATGAGCAGTTCTTC. It codes for CASSTRTDEQFF.

This chain uses TRBV7-9 with TRBJ1-4; D ambiguous. There are 15 residues in the CDR3. V lost 5 bases to trimming and J lost 1 base, with 11 bases between them. CDR1 and CDR2 (germline): SEHNR, FQNEAQ (reference sequence). This CDR3 is CASSHLKETNEKLFF. The DNA for the CDR3 is TGTGCCAGCAGCCACCTGAAGGAAACTAATGAAAAACTGTTTTTT.

The V call is TRBV9, the J call TRBJ1-1; D is possibly TRBD1 (5 bases). Germline-derived CDR1 and CDR2 are SGDLS and YYNGEE. The CDR3 is 13 amino acids. Trimming took 4 bases from V and 5 from J, leaving 12 bases between them. The CDR3 sequence is CASSPGVGTEAFF. The DNA for the CDR3 is TGTGCCAGCAGCCCGGGGGTAGGTACTGAAGCTTTCTTT.

The V call is TRBV3-1 (or the pseudogene TRBV3-2), the J call TRBJ2-7; D is possibly TRBD1 (6 bases). This CDR3 has 16 residues. The germline V and J ends were trimmed by 4 bases and 4 bases, with 20 bases remaining between them. In germline, CDR1 is LGHDT, CDR2 YNNKEL (reference sequence). The CDR3: CASSPTARQGLYEQYF. In DNA form, the CDR3 reads TGTGCCAGCAGCCCGACGGCCCGGCAGGGGCTGTACGAGCAGTACTTC.

The V gene is TRBV5-6, the J gene TRBJ2-2; 9 bases map to TRBD1. Unmatched junction bases numbered 8, after V lost 10 bases and J lost 7 bases. This CDR3 is 13 amino acids long. Germline CDR1 SGHDT, CDR2 YYEEEE. In nucleotides, the CDR3 is TGTGCCGGTCGACAGGGGGTACACGGGGAGCTGTTTTTT. Its translation is CAGRQGVHGELFF.

The rearrangement uses TRBV27 and TRBJ1-5; D unresolved. Trimming left V 3 bases short and J 2 bases short, with 2 bases between. Germline CDR1 MNHEY, CDR2 SMNVEV (reference sequence). There are 12 residues in the CDR3. CDR3 in DNA: TGTGCCAGCAGTTTCGGCAATCAGCCCCAGCATTTT. It codes for CASSFGNQPQHF.